This T cell receptor (beta chain) was recorded in a study of blood T cell repertoires in COVID-19. Looking at the study overall: Acute and convalescent COVID-19 specimens originated in the United States, Italy and Spain. In each case, the material was cDNA or gDNA derived from T cells, B-cell-depleted T cells, or PBMCs.

Germline V gives CDR1 SGHNT, CDR2 YYREEE (reference sequence). V dropped 4 bases and J dropped 6 bases, with 10 bases sitting between them. The CDR3 is made up of 12 amino acids. As originally analysed: Estimated nucleated cell counts came from reference gene primer amplification. Sequencing used immunoSEQ multiplex PCR; TCRdb keeps in-frame clones, though not all of them. D and trimming were read from the DNA, whereas the V and J calls and clone size are those reported in that table. Here the sample spans around 380,000 clones, 81% being singletons. The sequence derives from a human donor with acute or convalescent COVID-19. The donor label of this sample is uncertain. The sample comprised peripheral blood. The chain couples TRBV5-4 to TRBJ1-2; D is unclear. The CDR3 loop is CASSARGDGYTF. The CDR3 DNA reads TGTGCCAGCAGCGCGCGAGGAGATGGCTACACCTTC.